What follows describes a single T cell receptor (beta chain). Antigen unknown. V gave up 5 bases and J gave up 0 bases; unmatched junction bases: 9. The CDR3 covers 17 residues. Per the germline V gene, CDR1 is SNHLY and CDR2 is FYNNEI. The sample comes from a study of shared clonotypes between healthy human individuals. Study findings and constraints: Specimens sampled were limited to blood, with tissue repertoires likely differing.

Generated by immunoSEQ multiplex PCR, the TCRdb table keeps only in-frame clones and is missing some. The data contain over 1.5 million clones, roughly 98% of them singletons. This clonotype originated in a man aged 25 to 45 in good health. V usage is TRBV2 and J usage is TRBJ1-5, with 8 bases that match TRBD1. The sample consisted of naive CD4+ T cells sorted from blood. Subset given: CD45RA+ positively selected. As DNA, the CDR3 is TGTGCCAGCAGTTCCACAGGGGGTGGCTATAGCAATCAGCCCCAGCATTTT. Encoded protein: CASSSTGGGYSNQPQHF. The full variable domain, with the rest looked up from reference TRBV2 and TRBJ1-5, is EPEVTQTPSHQVTQMGQEVILRCVPISNHLYFYWYRQILGQKVEFLVSFYNNEISEKSEIFDDQFSVERPDGSNFTLKIRSTKLEDSAMYFCASSSTGGGYSNQPQHFGDGTRLSIL.